This T cell receptor (beta chain) derives from a study of shared clonotypes between healthy human individuals. In this sample, this clone turned up once. Germline lookup yields CDR1 MNHEY and CDR2 SMNVEV (reference sequence). V lost 1 base, J lost 1 base, and 5 bases lay in between. The CDR3 is 13 residues long. Original processing notes: ImmunoSEQ junction-only sequences lacked quality scores, so their filtering differed. Libraries were prepared by immunoSEQ multiplex PCR; TCRdb keeps only in-frame clonotypes and omits some of them. V and J calls and clone size are those listed in that table; D and trimming were worked out from the DNA. The data show some 1,400,000 clones, approximately 96% seen once.

This chain uses TRBV27 with TRBJ2-7; D is possibly TRBD2 (5 bases). Source material: naive CD4+ T cells sorted from blood. The subset: CD45RA+ positively selected. The origin of this receptor is a man aged 25 to 40 in good health. In DNA, the CDR3 is TGTGCCAGCAGTTTATGGAGGTCCTACGAGCAGTACTTC. Translation gives CASSLWRSYEQYF.